The 26 T cell receptor beta chains below were found in one sample sequenced in a study of blood T cell repertoires in COVID-19. Data came from immunoSEQ multiplex PCR; TCRdb stores just in-frame clones and leaves some out. The repertoire holds some 64,000 clones, with roughly 86% as singletons. The source material was peripheral blood. All receptors derive from a man aged 50-59 years with active COVID-19.

V is TRBV2 and J is TRBJ2-6; 9 nucleotides line up with TRBD1. Trimming at V came to 6 bases and at J to 2 bases, leaving 8 bases not matched to a gene. The CDR3 consists of 17 residues. From germline, CDR1 is SNHLY and CDR2 FYNNEI. CDR3 DNA sequence: TGTGCCAGCAGCTACCGGGACAGGGCAGCTGGGGCCAACGTCCTGACTTTC. It translates to CASSYRDRAAGANVLTF. Looking up the rest from reference TRBV2 and TRBJ2-6 gives the full variable domain: EPEVTQTPSHQVTQMGQEVILRCVPISNHLYFYWYRQILGQKVEFLVSFYNNEISEKSEIFDDQFSVERPDGSNFTLKIRSTKLEDSAMYFCASSYRDRAAGANVLTFGAGSRLTVL.

This clone was counted a single time. The rearrangement joins TRBV3-1 (or the pseudogene TRBV3-2) to TRBJ2-3, with D possibly matching TRBD1 (5 bases). This CDR3 has 16 residues. V lost 3 bases to trimming and J lost 6 bases, with 19 bases between them. Germline lookup yields CDR1 LGHDT and CDR2 YNNKEL (reference sequence). The CDR3 reads CASSQSRSRVRDTQYF. In nucleotides, the CDR3 is TGTGCCAGCAGCCAGTCGCGTAGCAGGGTTCGGGATACGCAGTATTTT.

The V gene is TRBV14, the J gene TRBJ1-1; 10 bases fit TRBD1. This CDR3 is 17 amino acids long. J was trimmed by 5 bases and V by 0 bases; bases with no gene match: 9. CDR1 is SGHDN, CDR2 FVKESK, per germline. CDR3 nucleotide sequence: TGTGCCAGCAGCCAAGATCTAGTTTGGACAGGGGGAACTGAAGCTTTCTTT. It encodes CASSQDLVWTGGTEAFF.

The chain employs TRBV27 and TRBJ1-5, with a possible D match to TRBD1 (5 bases). CDR3 length equals 20 residues. V shed 3 bases and J shed 4 bases, with 28 bases lying between them. Germline CDR1 and CDR2: MNHEY and SMNVEV (reference sequence). The CDR3 here is CASSFGHITSVWVLNQPQHF. The CDR3 DNA is TGTGCCAGCAGTTTCGGACACATCACCTCCGTTTGGGTATTAAATCAGCCCCAGCATTTT.

The sample holds a few counts of this clone. The chain has TRBV12-5 and TRBJ2-2; D gene ambiguous. Per the germline V gene, CDR1 is LGHNT and CDR2 is FRNRAP. The CDR3 consists of 19 residues. V lost 1 base and J lost 5, with 23 bases in between. Written as DNA, the CDR3 is TGTGCTAGTGGTTTGGATCTCCATGGTTTCGATAGATGGACCGGGGAGCTGTTTTTT. Its protein product is CASGLDLHGFDRWTGELFF.

V and J are TRBV4-1 and TRBJ2-3, with D unclear. The CDR3 is made up of 15 amino acids. Germline CDR1 and CDR2: MGHRA and YSYEKL. Trimming pared 0 bases from V and 2 bases from J, leaving 9 bases between. As DNA, the CDR3 is TGCGCCAGCAGCCAAGAAGAGATGGTCACAGATACGCAGTATTTT. It translates to CASSQEEMVTDTQYF.

V usage is TRBV11-2 and J usage is TRBJ2-1, with a weak D call TRBD1 (5 bases). V was shortened by 5 bases and J by 7 bases, with 15 bases between the two germline ends. Germline assignment: CDR1 SGHAT and CDR2 FQNNGV. The CDR3 has 14 residues. The CDR3 sequence is CASSQGRSGNEQFF. The DNA for the CDR3 is TGTGCCAGCAGCCAGGGTCGCTCCGGGAATGAGCAGTTCTTC.

CDR3 bases: TGTGCCAGCAGCTTCGGGGGAACTAACACCGGGGAGCTGTTTTTT. Translating it yields CASSFGGTNTGELFF. The rearrangement links TRBV5-6 to TRBJ2-2; possible D gene TRBD2, 6 bases. CDR3 size: 15 residues. From germline, CDR1 is SGHDT and CDR2 YYEEEE. The V end lost 2 bases, the J end lost 2 bases, and 10 bases lay between the germline ends. Full variable domain (outside the CDR3, taken from reference TRBV5-6 and TRBJ2-2): DAGVTQSPTHLIKTRGQQVTLRCSPKSGHDTVSWYQQALGQGPQFIFQYYEEEERQRGNFPDRFSGHQFPNYSSELNVNALLLGDSALYLCASSFGGTNTGELFFGEGSRLTVL.

The table lists this clone with a count of one. This chain uses TRBV5-4 with TRBJ2-6; maybe TRBD2 (7 bases). This CDR3 contains 17 residues. The V gene lost 3 bases and the J gene lost 2 bases, with 15 bases spanning the gap. The germline gives CDR1 SGHNT, CDR2 YYREEE (reference sequence). CDR3 nucleotides: TGTGCCAGCAGCTGGCGGTACGGGGGGCCTGGGGCCAACGTCCTGACTTTC. Translation gives CASSWRYGGPGANVLTF. Complete variable domain (other parts from reference TRBV5-4 and TRBJ2-6): ETGVTQSPTHLIKTRGQQVTLRCSSQSGHNTVSWYQQALGQGPQFIFQYYREEENGRGNFPPRFSGLQFPNYSSELNVNALELDDSALYLCASSWRYGGPGANVLTFGAGSRLTVL.

As regards this clone: As the CDR3 is not closed by the conserved phenylalanine or tryptophan, this likely results from a read error. The DNA is left out, because the CDR3 cannot be placed on it with certainty; the CDR3 is given as TCRdb lists it. V is TRBV6-4 and J is TRBJ2-7; TRBD2 is taken as the D call from the table, unchecked against the DNA. The germline V gene has CDR1 MRHNA and CDR2 SNTAGT. The CDR3 length is 11 residues, termini included. CDR3 sequence reads: CASTVTSGDLL.

This chain links TRBV7-7 with TRBJ2-5, with 8 nucleotides matching TRBD2. From germline, CDR1 is SSHAT and CDR2 FNYEAQ (reference sequence). The CDR3 sequence is 14 residues long. V shed 5 bases and J 3 bases; nucleotides not matched to a gene: 5. CDR3 sequence reads: CASSPGLAKETQYF. In nucleotides, the CDR3 is TGTGCCAGCAGCCCAGGACTAGCTAAAGAGACCCAGTACTTC.

The chain recombines TRBV5-4 with TRBJ2-5; 7 nucleotides agree with TRBD1. After removal of 1 base from V and 5 bases from J, the junction contained 5 bases not matched to a gene. CDR3 length: 14 amino acids. In germline, CDR1 is SGHNT, CDR2 YYREEE (reference sequence). This CDR3 reads CASSLPTGVETQYF. The CDR3 nucleotides are TGTGCCAGCAGCTTGCCAACAGGGGTGGAGACCCAGTACTTC.

The chain employs TRBV5-4 and TRBJ2-7; 12 nucleotides line up with TRBD2. Germline CDR1 reads SGHNT; CDR2 reads YYREEE (reference sequence). With 4 bases clipped from V and 5 bases from J, the junction kept 7 bases outside the gene matches. CDR3 length equals 15 residues. CDR3 bases: TGTGCCAGCAGCCCTAAACTAGCGGGGGGCCACGAGCAGTACTTC. Amino acids: CASSPKLAGGHEQYF.

The rearrangement uses TRBV11-2 and TRBJ2-7, with 14 bases matching TRBD2. The CDR3 runs 16 residues. V was clipped by 5 bases and J by 10 bases; unmatched bases: 13. Germline CDR1 SGHAT, CDR2 FQNNGV. The CDR3 DNA sequence: TGTGCCAGCAGCGGACTAGCGGGGGGCCTGGCGTCGGATCAGTACTTC. This gives the protein CASSGLAGGLASDQYF.

This rearrangement joins TRBV5-1 to TRBJ1-4; D gene uncertain. V was shortened by 0 bases and J by 0 bases, with 6 bases between the two germline ends. Germline lookup yields CDR1 SGHRS and CDR2 YFSETQ. This CDR3 has 15 residues. In nucleotides, the CDR3 is TGCGCCAGCAGCTTGGTCCGGGCAACTAATGAAAAACTGTTTTTT. Amino acids: CASSLVRATNEKLFF. The variable domain in full, completed from reference TRBV5-1 and TRBJ1-4, reads KAGVTQTPRYLIKTRGQQVTLSCSPISGHRSVSWYQQTPGQGLQFLFEYFSETQRNKGNFPGRFSGRQFSNSRSEMNVSTLELGDSALYLCASSLVRATNEKLFFGSGTQLSVL.

The chain employs TRBV7-2 and TRBJ1-2; the D gene is possibly TRBD1 (5 bases). The V gene lost 5 bases and the J gene lost 0 bases, with 13 bases spanning the gap. The CDR3 is 15 residues long. Germline V lookup: CDR1 SGHTA, CDR2 FQGNSA. The CDR3 is CASSPGPVSNYGYTF. The CDR3 DNA reads as TGTGCCAGCAGCCCAGGGCCCGTTTCTAACTATGGCTACACCTTC.

V gene TRBV19 combines with J gene TRBJ2-7; 7 bases align to TRBD1. CDR3 length equals 16 residues. J gave up 3 bases and V 5 bases, and 13 bases lay outside the gene matches. Germline CDR1 LNHDA, CDR2 SQIVND (reference sequence). The CDR3 bases are TGTGCCAGTAGTCGACTCCCAGGGGGAAGAAACTACGAGCAGTACTTC. The encoded protein is CASSRLPGGRNYEQYF.

The chain recombines TRBV29-1 with TRBJ2-3; TRBD2 aligns across 8 bases. CDR3 length: 15 amino acids. V shed 5 bases, J shed 6 bases, and the junction held 13 bases outside the gene matches. Germline V gene lookup returns CDR1 SQVTM and CDR2 ANQGSEA. The CDR3 protein is CSVSRNGGAADTQYF. The CDR3 DNA reads as TGCAGCGTTAGCCGGAACGGGGGGGCCGCGGATACGCAGTATTTT.

The V and J genes are TRBV27 and TRBJ1-6; 9 positions match TRBD1. The CDR3 loop spans 19 amino acids. V was clipped by 0 bases and J by 6 bases; unmatched bases: 12. Per germline, CDR1 MNHEY and CDR2 SMNVEV (reference sequence). The CDR3 nucleotides read TGTGCCAGCAGTTTATCGGGACAGGGAAGTCGCTTGGCTAATTCACCCCTCCACTTT. Translation: CASSLSGQGSRLANSPLHF.

The rearrangement links TRBV27 to TRBJ1-5; 9 bases fit TRBD1. The germline V gene has CDR1 MNHEY and CDR2 SMNVEV (reference sequence). The CDR3 covers 17 residues. V shed 3 bases, J shed 5 bases, and the junction held 11 bases outside the gene matches. CDR3 protein: CASSFFGTGRLDQPQHF. The CDR3 DNA reads as TGTGCCAGCAGTTTCTTCGGGACAGGGAGGTTGGATCAGCCCCAGCATTTT.

CDR3 residues: CASSPDGGELFF. In nucleotides, the CDR3 is TGTGCCAGCAGCCCTGACGGGGGAGAGCTGTTTTTT. V usage is TRBV4-2 and J usage is TRBJ2-2; possibly TRBD2 for D (6 bases). V was shortened by 4 bases and J by 11 bases, with 11 bases between the two germline ends. CDR3 length: 12 amino acids. CDR1 and CDR2 (germline): LGHNA, YNFKEQ.

This chain uses TRBV12-5 with TRBJ1-3; D is unresolved. CDR1 is LGHNT and CDR2 is FRNRAP in the germline V gene. This CDR3 is 15 amino acids long. V lost 0 bases and J lost 4, with 10 bases in between. CDR3 sequence (DNA): TGTGCTAGTGGTTTGGTAGAGGGTTACGGAAACACCATATATTTT. Protein product: CASGLVEGYGNTIYF. Drawing the rest from reference TRBV12-5 and TRBJ1-3, the complete variable domain is DARVTQTPRHKVTEMGQEVTMRCQPILGHNTVFWYRQTMMQGLELLAYFRNRAPLDDSGMPKDRFSAEMPDATLATLKIQPSEPRDSAVYFCASGLVEGYGNTIYFGEGSWLTVV.

The chain has TRBV10-3 and TRBJ1-4; unclear D gene. The CDR3 sequence is 13 residues long. Germline V gene lookup returns CDR1 ENHRY and CDR2 SYGVKD. With 10 bases removed from V and 0 bases from J, the gap between germline ends came to 9 bases. CDR3 region: CATTVATNEKLFF. CDR3 nucleotides: TGTGCCACCACGGTGGCAACTAATGAAAAACTGTTTTTT.

The chain combines TRBV7-2 with TRBJ1-4, with D possibly matching TRBD1 (6 bases). The V end lost 4 bases, the J end lost 8 bases, and 14 bases lay between the germline ends. Per germline, CDR1 SGHTA and CDR2 FQGNSA. CDR3 length equals 14 residues. The CDR3 region has the DNA TGTGCCAGCAGCTCCGCGGGGGCTGGAGAAAAACTGTTTTTT. Its translation: CASSSAGAGEKLFF.

This clone was observed a handful of times. V usage is TRBV6-6 and J usage is TRBJ1-5; D gene uncertain. The germline gives CDR1 MNHNY, CDR2 SVGAGI (reference sequence). The V gene lost 8 bases and the J gene lost 2 bases, with 13 bases spanning the gap. The CDR3 length is 14 residues. The CDR3 DNA is TGTGCCAGCGGGGAGCTTGGGGGCAATCAGCCCCAGCATTTT. The encoded protein is CASGELGGNQPQHF.

The chain combines TRBV5-1 with TRBJ2-3; 8 nucleotides agree with TRBD2. The V gene's germline CDR1 is SGHRS and CDR2 YFSETQ. The CDR3 has 14 amino acids. V lost 4 bases, J lost 3 bases, and 4 bases stayed unmatched. CDR3 region: CASSVGTSTDTQYF. CDR3 coding DNA: TGCGCCAGCAGCGTAGGGACTAGTACAGATACGCAGTATTTT.